This T cell receptor beta chain was sequenced during a study of T-cell memory formation after mild COVID-19. Study at large: Clustering of TCRs was largely donor specific. Notes on the study in general: Contracting clones, day 15 to 85, had balanced CD4/CD8, and later expanders favored CD4+.

5'RACE primed from the constant segment yielded TCR alpha and TCR beta cDNA libraries bearing sample barcodes and UMIs. Via MiXCR, TCRdb re-called the 5' RACE reads, giving one row per CDR3 protein. Of 170,000 or so distinct CDR3 sequences in the sample, about a fifth were seen once. CDR1 and CDR2 from the germline V gene are KGHDR and SFDVKD. The CDR3 totals 14 residues. Trimming left V 8 bases short and J 9 bases short, with 19 bases between. This clonotype turned up a few times. Its antigen is not identified. Material: PBMCs or a T cell subset sorted from them (not recorded which). The receptor's source is an adult woman who had mild COVID-19 (a few samples of this study predate the infection). Cell type and time point are not known. The chain links TRBV24-1 to TRBJ2-1; D gene ambiguous. The CDR3 region has the DNA TGTGCCACCAAAGGCGACGGGCCGTACGGTGAGCAGTTCTTC. It is translated as CATKGDGPYGEQFF.